The 13 T cell receptor beta chains below were found in one sample sequenced in a study of T cell changes during pregnancy in multiple sclerosis. Only in-frame clones appear in the TCRdb table, and some are missing; sequencing was by immunoSEQ multiplex PCR. The sample lists around 44,000 clones; 85% to 95% were seen once. Sample: CD8+ T cells from peripheral blood mononuclear cells, taken in the third trimester of pregnancy. The origin of the receptors is a female donor with multiple sclerosis, enrolled in a pregnancy study.

The chain carries TRBV27 and TRBJ1-5, with a weak D call TRBD1 (6 bases). This CDR3 region has 13 residues. Per germline, CDR1 MNHEY and CDR2 SMNVEV (reference sequence). V lost 5 bases, J lost 5 bases, and 10 bases lay in between. The CDR3 region is CASSQGLYQPQHF. CDR3 DNA sequence: TGTGCCAGCAGTCAGGGGCTATATCAGCCCCAGCATTTT.

The chain uses TRBV10-3 and TRBJ1-5; no clear D. V was cut by 0 bases and J by 8 bases, with 14 bases left in between. The germline V gene has CDR1 ENHRY and CDR2 SYGVKD. The CDR3 runs to 15 residues. CDR3 in amino acids: CAISESGSPQEPQHF. The CDR3 DNA reads as TGTGCCATCAGTGAGTCAGGGAGCCCCCAGGAGCCCCAGCATTTT.

This chain joins TRBV7-9 and TRBJ2-1, with TRBD2 identical over 8 bases. Germline V CDR1 and CDR2: SEHNR, FQNEAQ (reference sequence). This CDR3 comprises 14 residues. Germline trimming cut 3 bases from V and 8 bases from J; bases unmatched to any gene: 6. DNA for the CDR3: TGTGCCAGCAGCTTGGTAAGCGGGAGCGATGAGCAGTTCTTC. Translated: CASSLVSGSDEQFF.

The chain has TRBV2 and TRBJ2-7, with 7 bases lining up with TRBD2. Germline V gene lookup returns CDR1 SNHLY and CDR2 FYNNEI. The V segment lost 6 bases and the J segment 5 bases; nucleotides outside the gene matches: 10. The CDR3 consists of 14 residues. The CDR3 loop is CASSEPGRSDEQYF. The CDR3 DNA is TGTGCCAGCAGCGAACCCGGGAGGTCCGACGAGCAGTACTTC.

The rearrangement uses TRBV29-1 and TRBJ2-7; the match to TRBD1 covers 8 bases. V was clipped by 6 bases and J by 2 bases; unmatched bases: 6. CDR1 is SQVTM, CDR2 ANQGSEA, per germline. This CDR3 region has 13 residues. CDR3 in amino acids: CSVNGQGAYEQYF. The CDR3 DNA follows: TGCAGCGTCAATGGACAGGGAGCCTACGAGCAGTACTTC.

CDR3 nucleotide sequence: TGTGCCAGCTTCCGGTCGTTGGCCGGGGAGCTGTTTTTT. Translation gives CASFRSLAGELFF. The chain couples TRBV13 to TRBJ2-2; no clear D. V dropped 8 bases and J dropped 6 bases, with 13 bases sitting between them. Germline V gives CDR1 PRHDT, CDR2 FYEKMQ (reference sequence). This CDR3 has 13 amino acids.

Concerning this clone: Distinct nucleotide sequences in the sample also encode this CDR3. The V gene is TRBV28, the J gene TRBJ1-5; D not resolved. Germline V gene lookup returns CDR1 MDHEN and CDR2 SYDVKM. The V end lost 3 bases, the J end lost 0 bases, and 9 bases lay between the germline ends. This CDR3 is 15 amino acids long. The CDR3 DNA reads as TGTGCCAGCAGTTTGCGGTTAGATAGCAATCAGCCCCAGCATTTT. Translated: CASSLRLDSNQPQHF.

This clone was observed once. This sequence joins TRBV5-4 and TRBJ1-1, with 8 bases identical to TRBD1. Looked up from germline, CDR1 is SGHNT and CDR2 is YYREEE (reference sequence). Trimming at V came to 0 bases and at J to 6 bases, leaving 10 bases not matched to a gene. The CDR3 consists of 16 residues. The CDR3 DNA reads as TGTGCCAGCAGCTTGGTACCCCAGGGGGCGAAGGCTGAAGCTTTCTTT. Its protein product is CASSLVPQGAKAEAFF. The variable domain in full, with the rest retrieved from reference TRBV5-4 and TRBJ1-1, is ETGVTQSPTHLIKTRGQQVTLRCSSQSGHNTVSWYQQALGQGPQFIFQYYREEENGRGNFPPRFSGLQFPNYSSELNVNALELDDSALYLCASSLVPQGAKAEAFFGQGTRLTVV.

This chain uses TRBV13 with TRBJ2-7; unclear D gene. The CDR3 covers 13 residues. Germline V gene lookup returns CDR1 PRHDT and CDR2 FYEKMQ (reference sequence). Trimming took off 2 bases at V and 4 bases at J, with 9 bases between the two ends. CDR3 coding DNA: TGTGCCAGCAGCTTAAACAGAGTTTACGAGCAGTACTTC. Translation: CASSLNRVYEQYF.

This chain joins TRBV5-1 and TRBJ2-5; no definite D call. The CDR3 runs to 11 residues. Trimming stripped 1 base from V and 14 bases from J, with 12 bases between. The V gene's germline CDR1 is SGHRS and CDR2 YFSETQ. Written as DNA, the CDR3 is TGCGCCAGCAGCTTGTATCCAGTGACTTACTTC. Its protein is CASSLYPVTYF.

V is TRBV15 and J is TRBJ1-1, with unresolved D. CDR1 is LNHNV and CDR2 is YYDKDF in the germline V gene (reference sequence). Trimming removed 0 bases from V and 5 bases from J, with 10 bases in between. This CDR3 has 14 residues. The CDR3 here is CATSRDRLETEAFF. CDR3 DNA sequence: TGTGCCACCAGCAGAGATCGGTTGGAGACTGAAGCTTTCTTT.

J is TRBJ2-7 and V is TRBV14; 12 bases are a match to TRBD2. This CDR3 comprises 17 residues. The junction had 11 bases not matched to a gene; V was cut back by 4 bases and J by 4 bases. The V gene's germline CDR1 is SGHDN and CDR2 FVKESK. CDR3 in amino acids: CASSRTTSGSLFYEQYF. In DNA form, the CDR3 reads TGTGCCAGCAGCCGGACGACTAGCGGGAGTCTATTTTACGAGCAGTACTTC.

Sample share makes this clone medium-sized. The rearrangement links TRBV5-4 to TRBJ2-6, with a possible D match to TRBD1 (6 bases). The CDR3 extends over 17 amino acids. Looked up from germline, CDR1 is SGHNT and CDR2 is YYREEE (reference sequence). V was trimmed by 4 bases and J by 5 bases, leaving 19 bases between them. CDR3 DNA sequence: TGTGCCAGCAGCGTAACTATGACAGGCCAGAGGGCCAACGTCCTGACTTTC. This codes for CASSVTMTGQRANVLTF.